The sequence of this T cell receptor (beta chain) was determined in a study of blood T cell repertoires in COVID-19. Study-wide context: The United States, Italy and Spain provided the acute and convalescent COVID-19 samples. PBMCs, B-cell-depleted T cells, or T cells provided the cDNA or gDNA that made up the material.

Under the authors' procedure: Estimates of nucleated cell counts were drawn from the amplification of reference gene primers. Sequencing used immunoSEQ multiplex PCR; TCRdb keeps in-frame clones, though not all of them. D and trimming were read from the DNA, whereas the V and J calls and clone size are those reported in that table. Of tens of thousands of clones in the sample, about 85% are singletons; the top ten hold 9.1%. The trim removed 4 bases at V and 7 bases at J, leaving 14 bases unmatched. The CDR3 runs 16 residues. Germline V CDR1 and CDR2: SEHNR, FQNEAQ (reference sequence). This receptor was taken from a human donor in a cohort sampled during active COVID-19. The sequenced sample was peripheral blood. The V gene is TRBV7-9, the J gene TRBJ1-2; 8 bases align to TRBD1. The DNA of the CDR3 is TGTGCCAGCAGCTCTGGGGGGGCCAGGGGGCCCGTTGGCTACACCTTC. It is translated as CASSSGGARGPVGYTF.